Shown below are 13 T cell receptor beta chains from a single sample sequenced in a study of cytomegalovirus exposure and HLA in healthy donors. The PCR ran on 60 Vbeta and 13 Jbeta primers. This table comes from immunoSEQ multiplex PCR, and its TCRdb copy is limited to in-frame clones, with some not included. The table has under 250,000 clones, approximately 82% seen once; the top ten hold 3% to 4%. Sequences were obtained from PBMCs. These receptors were taken from a male donor in good health and CMV-seronegative.

This clone was counted a few times. V gene TRBV6-5 combines with J gene TRBJ1-1; no clear D gene. Trimming shortened V by 4 bases and J by 6 bases, and 12 bases separated the two germline ends. This CDR3 is 13 amino acids long. The germline V gene has CDR1 MNHEY and CDR2 SVGAGI. The CDR3 coding sequence is TGTGCCAGCAGTTCGGACTTACCCCCTGAAGCTTTCTTT. It yields the protein CASSSDLPPEAFF.

The V gene is TRBV6-5, the J gene TRBJ1-5; weak D call: TRBD1 (6 bases). The CDR3 sequence is 13 residues long. CDR1 and CDR2 (germline): MNHEY, SVGAGI. V lost 2 bases and J 9 bases, leaving 11 bases between the germline ends. The CDR3 bases are TGTGCCAGCAGTTACACAGGGTACCCGCCCCAGCATTTT. Encoded protein: CASSYTGYPPQHF.

Only a few counts were recorded for this clone. The chain is built from TRBV9 and TRBJ1-1; no definite D call. CDR3 size: 18 residues. Germline V gives CDR1 SGDLS, CDR2 YYNGEE. V was clipped by 7 bases and J by 0 bases, with 25 bases between them. CDR3 in amino acids: CASDADGGGPTMNTEAFF. CDR3 sequence (DNA): TGTGCCAGCGACGCCGATGGTGGAGGACCTACCATGAACACTGAAGCTTTCTTT.

The chain uses TRBV7-6 and TRBJ2-7; TRBD1 agrees at 8 bases. The germline gives CDR1 SGHVS, CDR2 FNYEAQ. This CDR3 is built from 17 residues. V shed 5 bases, J shed 0 bases, and the junction held 12 bases outside the gene matches. As DNA, the CDR3 is TGTGCCAGCAGCCTCGTAGACAGGGGAACAAGCTCCTACGAGCAGTACTTC. Its translation: CASSLVDRGTSSYEQYF.

In regard to this clone: The junction and the germline gene differ at one end; a read error may be behind it. CDR3 sequence reads: CASSLWTILTYNEQFF. The CDR3 DNA sequence: TGTGCCAGCAGTCTATGGACTATACTAACCTACAATGAGCAGTTCTTC. This sequence joins TRBV28 and TRBJ2-1, with a possible D match to TRBD2 (6 bases). The CDR3 extends over 16 amino acids. Germline V lookup: CDR1 MDHEN, CDR2 SYDVKM.

This clone turned up a few times. The chain carries TRBV5-1 and TRBJ1-5; tentative D call: TRBD1 (5 bases). With 0 bases removed from V and 7 bases from J, the gap between germline ends came to 8 bases. The CDR3 spans 13 residues. Germline lookup yields CDR1 SGHRS and CDR2 YFSETQ. Here the CDR3 reads CASSLGGDQPQHF. The CDR3, as DNA: TGCGCCAGCAGCTTGGGGGGGGACCAGCCCCAGCATTTT.

The V and J genes are TRBV2 and TRBJ1-1; possibly TRBD1 for D (6 bases). Trimming stripped 7 bases from V and 0 bases from J, with 9 bases between. Germline CDR1 reads SNHLY; CDR2 reads FYNNEI. The CDR3 is 13 residues long. CDR3 coding DNA: TGTGCCAGCAAAACAGGGATGAACACTGAAGCTTTCTTT. Its translation is CASKTGMNTEAFF.

V gene TRBV2 combines with J gene TRBJ2-3, with TRBD2 as a possible D gene (6 bases). The CDR3 loop spans 13 amino acids. Germline CDR1 is SNHLY and CDR2 is FYNNEI. Trimming shortened V by 3 bases and J by 5 bases, and 9 bases separated the two germline ends. This CDR3 reads CASSDLGRDTQYF. For the CDR3, the DNA is TGTGCCAGCAGTGATCTCGGGAGAGATACGCAGTATTTT.

The rearrangement links TRBV7-8 to TRBJ2-1; 12 bases line up with TRBD2. Looked up from germline, CDR1 is SGHVS and CDR2 is FQNEAQ. The CDR3 has 16 amino acids. The V segment lost 5 bases and the J segment 0 bases; nucleotides outside the gene matches: 2. The CDR3 sequence: CASSASGRASYNEQFF. DNA of the CDR3: TGTGCCAGCAGCGCTAGCGGGAGGGCCTCCTACAATGAGCAGTTCTTC. Filled out from reference TRBV7-8 and TRBJ2-1, the complete variable domain reads GAGVSQSPRYKVAKRGQDVALRCDPISGHVSLFWYQQALGQGPEFLTYFQNEAQLDKSGLPSDRFFAERPEGSVSTLKIQRTQQEDSAVYLCASSASGRASYNEQFFGPGTRLTVL.

The V and J genes are TRBV10-3 and TRBJ1-2; D unresolved. The CDR3 is made up of 13 amino acids. The germline CDR1 and CDR2 sequences are ENHRY and SYGVKD. V gave up 11 bases and J gave up 7 bases, with 20 bases separating them. CDR3 sequence (DNA): TGTGCCGCCCGAGAGGCAAGCCGGGGTGGCTACACCTTC. It codes for CAAREASRGGYTF.

The genes are TRBV27 and TRBJ1-5; D perhaps matches TRBD1 (6 bases). V lost 6 bases, J lost 0 bases, and 15 bases lay in between. The CDR3 runs 16 residues. CDR1 and CDR2 from the germline V gene are MNHEY and SMNVEV (reference sequence). The CDR3 bases are TGTGCCAGCAGCCCCACCGGGACATATAGCAATCAGCCCCAGCATTTT. Its protein is CASSPTGTYSNQPQHF.

CDR3 sequence (DNA): TGTGCCAGCAGCTTAGAGTTGGGGCACAATCAGCCCCAGCATTTT. As protein: CASSLELGHNQPQHF. V usage is TRBV7-8 and J usage is TRBJ1-5; D possibly corresponds to TRBD1 (5 bases). This CDR3 region has 15 residues. CDR1 and CDR2 (germline): SGHVS, FQNEAQ. V was cut by 1 base and J by 3 bases, with 10 bases left in between.

The table lists this clone with a count of one. The chain couples TRBV10-3 to TRBJ2-1; TRBD2 agrees at 8 bases. V shed 3 bases and J 10 bases; nucleotides not matched to a gene: 8. The CDR3 runs 14 residues. CDR1 ENHRY and CDR2 SYGVKD come from the germline V gene. The CDR3 region is CAISEVAGNREQFF. The CDR3 DNA reads as TGTGCCATCAGTGAAGTAGCGGGGAATAGGGAGCAGTTCTTC.